Below, 9 T cell receptor beta chains from the same sample are listed, as sequenced in a study of CD8 T cells in Susac syndrome. Random hexamers were used to reverse transcribe the RNA input (about 0.5 to 1 ug). Via MiXCR, TCRdb re-called the immunoSEQ multiplex PCR reads, giving one row per CDR3 protein. The sample has around 150,000 distinct CDR3 sequences, around 94% seen once; the top ten hold around 0.14%. The sample was CD4+ T cells from PBMCs. All receptors come from a human donor in good health.

The rearrangement uses TRBV29-1 and TRBJ2-3; 9 bases fit TRBD1. Losses at the gene ends were 7 bases for V and 1 base for J; bases not matched to a gene: 15. The CDR3 has 17 residues. Germline V gene data show CDR1 as SQVTM and CDR2 as ANQGSEA. The CDR3 DNA is TGCAGCGCTCGAAGCAGAAACCGGGACAGGGGCACAGATACGCAGTATTTT. Its translation: CSARSRNRDRGTDTQYF.

The CDR3 DNA reads TGTGCCAGCATCCCCGGGACGCCAAATTCACCCCTCCACTTT. This translates into CASIPGTPNSPLHF. The chain uses TRBV21-1 and TRBJ1-6; TRBD1, the table's D call, was not compared with the DNA. TRBV21-1 counts as a pseudogene. This CDR3 spans 14 amino acids.

This clonotype was found once. The rearrangement joins TRBV28 to TRBJ2-5, with 8 bases matching TRBD2. This CDR3 is 17 amino acids long. The ends lost 3 bases at V and 1 base at J; junction bases unmatched: 10. Germline CDR1 MDHEN, CDR2 SYDVKM. CDR3 sequence: CASSLASGGLSQETQYF. The CDR3 nucleotides are TGTGCCAGCAGTTTGGCCAGCGGGGGACTAAGCCAAGAGACCCAGTACTTC.

The chain employs TRBV5-8 and TRBJ1-2, with TRBD1 matching over 7 bases. V gave up 4 bases and J gave up 8 bases; unmatched junction bases: 5. Germline V gene data show CDR1 as SGHTS and CDR2 as YDEGEE. The CDR3 is 12 amino acids. CDR3 protein: CASSGDRVGYTF. Written as DNA, the CDR3 is TGTGCCAGCAGCGGGGACAGAGTCGGCTACACCTTC.

The V gene is TRBV3-1, the J gene TRBJ2-7; 11 positions match TRBD2. The V and J ends lost 5 bases and 2 bases, in that order; junction bases with no gene match: 8. Germline V gene sequence: CDR1 LGHDT, CDR2 YNNKEL (reference sequence). There are 16 residues in the CDR3. The CDR3 nucleotides read TGTGCCAGCAGCGGATTCTCGACTAGCGGGGCCTACGAGCAGTACTTC. It yields the protein CASSGFSTSGAYEQYF.

The chain is built from TRBV5-1 and TRBJ2-5; D possibly corresponds to TRBD1 (5 bases). The CDR3 has 14 amino acids. Looked up from germline, CDR1 is SGHRS and CDR2 is YFSETQ. V was shortened by 0 bases and J by 5 bases, with 11 bases between the two germline ends. The CDR3 loop is CASSLVGAGETQYF. In DNA, the CDR3 is TGCGCCAGCAGCTTGGTTGGGGCCGGGGAGACCCAGTACTTC.

J is TRBJ2-3 and V is TRBV3-1; weak D call: TRBD2 (5 bases). The CDR3 runs to 16 residues. Germline V gene lookup returns CDR1 LGHDT and CDR2 YNNKEL (reference sequence). V was cut by 1 base and J by 0 bases, with 11 bases left in between. The DNA for the CDR3 is TGTGCCAGCAGCCAAGGTTTTGGGAGTAGCACAGATACGCAGTATTTT. The encoded protein is CASSQGFGSSTDTQYF.

V usage is TRBV6-1 and J usage is TRBJ2-5; TRBD1 might be the D (6 bases). The CDR3 spans 15 residues. V lost 4 bases, J lost 2 bases, and 14 bases lay in between. CDR1 is MNHNS and CDR2 is SASEGT in the germline V gene. This CDR3 reads CASSVRGTGQETQYF. Written as DNA, the CDR3 is TGTGCCAGCAGTGTAAGGGGGACGGGGCAAGAGACCCAGTACTTC.

This chain connects TRBV20-1 to TRBJ2-1; D may correspond to TRBD1 or TRBD2 (5 bases each). Germline values: CDR1 DFQATT, CDR2 SNEGSKA (reference sequence). V lost 1 base, J lost 3 bases, and 16 bases lay in between. This CDR3 has 16 residues. The CDR3 nucleotides are TGCAGTGCTAGAGTCTTGGGACGGACGATCTACAATGAGCAGTTCTTC. Its protein product is CSARVLGRTIYNEQFF.